The rows below give T cell receptor beta chains drawn from one sample of a study of regulatory T cells in long-lasting Graves disease. TCRdb ran MiXCR on the multiplex PCR reads and lists one entry per CDR3 protein. This table has 400,000 to 450,000 distinct CDR3 sequences, under 15% appearing once. These data are also associated with another study on T cells in Graves' hyperthyroidism and ophthalmopathy.

Source: peripheral blood mononuclear cells (PBMCs), taken at new diagnosis, from a patient treated with antithyroid drugs. The receptors shown here come from a woman aged 25 to 39 with Graves disease. Both conserved end residues are part of each CDR3. Fields, in order: V gene, clone size, J gene, D gene, CDR3 DNA, CDR3 protein. A D gene is named only where the DNA matches it firmly. The size of a clone is reported for some rows only, either as once, few or many, or as a class for expanded clones.

>TRBV7-9|-|TRBJ1-5|-
TGTGCCAGCAGCCCAGGGAAGCTCGGGACCTCTAGCAATCAGCCCCAGCATTTT
CASSPGKLGTSSNQPQHF
>TRBV15|many|TRBJ2-3|-
TGTGCCACCAGCAGAGGGGACGACCATACGCAGTATTTT
CATSRGDDHTQYF
>TRBV5-1|few|TRBJ2-1|TRBD2
TGCGCCAGCAGCCGTAGACTAGCGGGAGCGGATGAGCAGTTCTTC
CASSRRLAGADEQFF
>TRBV7-2|-|TRBJ1-2|-
TGTGCCAGCAGCCCCCGGTCGGGGCTCAACTATGGCTACACCTTC
CASSPRSGLNYGYTF
>TRBV5-1|few|TRBJ1-1|TRBD1
TGCGCCAGCAGCTTGGGAGGGGGCGGGTATGAAGACACTGAAGCTTTCTTT
CASSLGGGGYEDTEAFF
>TRBV2|many|TRBJ2-3|TRBD2
TGTGCCAGCTTCCGACTAGCGGGGCCAGATACGCAGTATTTT
CASFRLAGPDTQYF
>TRBV2|many|TRBJ2-5|TRBD1
TGTGCCAGCAGTCCGAACAGGGGGAGTCAAGAGACCCAGTACTTC
CASSPNRGSQETQYF
>TRBV11-3|many|TRBJ2-5|-
TGTGCCAGCAGCTTAGGGGAACCTCCGCAAGAGACCCAGTACTTC
CASSLGEPPQETQYF
>TRBV3-1|once|TRBJ2-1|-
TGTGCCAGTATTGGACCGGTCTTTGAGCAGTTCTTC
CASIGPVFEQFF
>TRBV7-2|many|TRBJ2-1|TRBD2
TGTGCCAGCAGCCAAGGACTAGCGGGCAACAATGAGCAGTTCTTC
CASSQGLAGNNEQFF
>TRBV11-2|few|TRBJ2-2|TRBD2
TGTGCCAGCAGCCATTATAGCGGGAGTGCGAACACCGGGGAGCTGTTTTTT
CASSHYSGSANTGELFF
>TRBV29-1|-|TRBJ1-2|TRBD1
TGCAGCGTCGTGACAGGGGCCTATGGCTACACCTTC
CSVVTGAYGYTF
>TRBV9|few|TRBJ2-2|-
TGTGCCAGCAGCAAACTACCTCGGGCAGGACGGGGCGGGGAGCTGTTTTTT
CASSKLPRAGRGGELFF
>TRBV19|few|TRBJ1-5|TRBD1
TGTGCCACCCCGGACCGGGGGCACATCGACAGGGGGGGTCTGGTGCCCCAGCATTTT
CATPDRGHIDRGGLVPQHF
>TRBV20-1|few|TRBJ2-1|TRBD2
TGCAGTGCTCCGGGGACTAGCGAGTCCGATGAGCAGTTCTTC
CSAPGTSESDEQFF
>TRBV5-1|many|TRBJ1-1|TRBD1
TGCGCCAGCACTCAGGGGGCTGAAGCTTTCTTT
CASTQGAEAFF
>TRBV19|few|TRBJ2-7|TRBD1
TGTGCCAGTAGTATCAGACAGGGCCGCGAGCAGTACTTC
CASSIRQGREQYF
>TRBV4-1|few|TRBJ1-1|-
TGCGCCAGCAGCCAGGCCGGGGTCGGGAAGACTGAAGCTTTCTTT
CASSQAGVGKTEAFF
>TRBV20-1|many|TRBJ1-1|-
TGCAGTGCTAGAATCCGGAACACTGAAGCTTTCTTT
CSARIRNTEAFF
>TRBV5-1|-|TRBJ2-6|-
TGCGCCAGCAGCTTGGAGCAGGGTCTAACTGGGGCCAACGTCCTGACTTTC
CASSLEQGLTGANVLTF
>TRBV6-1|few|TRBJ1-5|TRBD1
TGTGCCAGCAGACAGACAATCAGGGGGCCCCGCAATCAGCCCCAGCATTTT
CASRQTIRGPRNQPQHF
>TRBV6-1|-|TRBJ2-7|TRBD1
TGTGCCAGCAGTACCTCCGGGACAGGCTCCTACGAGCAGTACTTC
CASSTSGTGSYEQYF
>TRBV2|many|TRBJ2-7|-
TGTGCCAGCAGTGAAGGGGGAAGGACCTACGAGCAGTACTTC
CASSEGGRTYEQYF
>TRBV13|few|TRBJ1-3|TRBD1
TGTGCCAGCAGCTTAGACCCGCGTGGCTCCGGGACAGGGATCGGAAACACCATATATTTT
CASSLDPRGSGTGIGNTIYF
>TRBV7-8|many|TRBJ1-5|TRBD1
TGTGCCAGCAGCACCTACAGGGACAGTCAGCCCCAGCATTTT
CASSTYRDSQPQHF
>TRBV5-5|-|TRBJ2-1|-
TGTGCCAGCAGCCTGTTCCCGAGCCGGGGTCGGGGCGATGAGCAGTTCTTC
CASSLFPSRGRGDEQFF
>TRBV28|many|TRBJ2-1|TRBD1
TGTGCCAGCAGTACGCCGACAGGGAGAAATGAGCAGTTCTTC
CASSTPTGRNEQFF
>TRBV28|few|TRBJ1-1|-
TGTGCCAGCAGCTCTGTGACTTCGGGTAGGGGGGATGAAGCTTTCTTT
CASSSVTSGRGDEAFF
>TRBV11-2|few|TRBJ2-1|TRBD2
TGTGCCAGCAGCCTACCACCTCTAGCGGGAGCCGGTAATGAGCAGTTCTTC
CASSLPPLAGAGNEQFF
>TRBV18|many|TRBJ1-5|-
TGTGCCAGCTCACCGAGAGGACAGCCCAGCAATCAGCCCCAGCATTTT
CASSPRGQPSNQPQHF
>TRBV28|many|TRBJ2-7|TRBD1
TGTGCCAGCAGCCCAGGGGGTGTTAGAGTTTTGGGCTACGAGCAGTACTTC
CASSPGGVRVLGYEQYF
>TRBV12-3/TRBV12-4|many|TRBJ2-1|TRBD2
TGTGCCAGCAGTTTGCGGGAGTCCAATGAGCAGTTCTTC
CASSLRESNEQFF
>TRBV9|-|TRBJ1-2|-
TGTGCCAGCAGCGTAGAACCCCCGAGGGGCTACACCTTC
CASSVEPPRGYTF
>TRBV7-9|many|TRBJ1-1|TRBD1
TGTGCCAGCAGCCCCGACGGGACAGGGGTGAACACTGAAGCTTTCTTT
CASSPDGTGVNTEAFF
>TRBV12-3/TRBV12-4|many|TRBJ2-3|-
TGTGCCAGCAGTTTTTCCCGGGGGCCCCCAAGAGATACGCAGTATTTT
CASSFSRGPPRDTQYF
>TRBV12-3/TRBV12-4|many|TRBJ2-1|TRBD2
TGTGCCAGCAGTTCACCCCACTCTAGCGGGAGGGCCTCAAGCTCCTACAATGAGCAGTTCTTC
CASSSPHSSGRASSSYNEQFF
>TRBV7-3|many|TRBJ2-1|-
TGTGCCAGCAGCTTGGGGTTGGTGGGGGGAGGAAATGAGCAGTTCTTC
CASSLGLVGGGNEQFF
>TRBV3-1|many|TRBJ2-3|-
TGTGCCAGCAGCCACAGGGACTGGGAAGGAACAGATACGCAGTATTTT
CASSHRDWEGTDTQYF
>TRBV18|many|TRBJ2-1|-
TGTGCCAGCTCACCCAGGACTACAGACAATGAGCAGTTCTTC
CASSPRTTDNEQFF
>TRBV7-9|many|TRBJ2-3|TRBD1
TGTGCCAGCACCGGACAGGGGATGGATACGCAGTATTTT
CASTGQGMDTQYF
>TRBV6-1|-|TRBJ1-6|-
TGTGCCAGCAGTGCGGGGAGCTATAATTCACCCCTCCACTTT
CASSAGSYNSPLHF
>TRBV2|many|TRBJ2-7|-
TGTGCCAGCAGTGAATTCGACCGCCGGGAGCAGTACTTC
CASSEFDRREQYF
>TRBV7-3|many|TRBJ2-7|TRBD2
TGTGCCAGCAGCCCCGGGCTAGCGGGAGGGCCGGTTTACGAGCAGTACTTC
CASSPGLAGGPVYEQYF
>TRBV6-5|few|TRBJ2-7|TRBD1
TGTGCCAGCAGTTCCGGGACAGAACTCTACGAGCAGTACTTC
CASSSGTELYEQYF
>TRBV4-1|-|TRBJ2-7|-
TGCGCCAGCGGGGGTACAGGAGTCGAGCAGTACTTC
CASGGTGVEQYF
>TRBV10-3|few|TRBJ1-5|-
TGTGCCATCAGTGATGACACTCAGCCCCAGCATTTT
CAISDDTQPQHF
>TRBV28|-|TRBJ1-1|-
TGTGCCAGCATCCCCCGGGGACGGGGGGACACTGAAGCTTTCTTT
CASIPRGRGDTEAFF
>TRBV11-2|many|TRBJ1-4|-
TGTGCCAGCAGCTCGGGGGGACGGAAACTGTTTTTT
CASSSGGRKLFF
>TRBV11-3|many|TRBJ2-1|-
TGTGCCAGCACCCCCGGCGTAGGTCAGCGGGAGCAGTTCTTC
CASTPGVGQREQFF
>TRBV28|-|TRBJ2-2|-
TGTGCCAGCAGTCTACACCCCGGGGGAAACACCGGGGAGCTGTTTTTT
CASSLHPGGNTGELFF
>TRBV4-1|many|TRBJ2-7|TRBD2
TGCGCCAGCAGCCCGTCCGGTGGTCTCGCGGGAGTATTCGAGCAGTACTTC
CASSPSGGLAGVFEQYF
>TRBV24-1|many|TRBJ1-1|TRBD1
TGTGCCACCAGTGAGTCGACAGGGGGTGAGACTGAAGCTTTCTTT
CATSESTGGETEAFF
>TRBV28|many|TRBJ1-1|-
TGTGCCAGCAGTTTAAAGGGTGTGATAATCACTGAAGCTTTCTTT
CASSLKGVIITEAFF
>TRBV30|many|TRBJ2-5|-
TGTGCCTGGAGTGTGGTGTTAGAGACCCAGTACTTC
CAWSVVLETQYF